The TCR beta chain under discussion was sequenced for a study of regulatory T cells in long-lasting Graves disease (dated by TCRdb to the early 2020s). A note on the overall study: In the newly diagnosed Graves' disease group, patients had been taking antithyroid drugs for less than 3 months. A total of around 33 samples were covered by TCR sequencing, comprising 13 persistent and around 20 newly diagnosed Graves' disease patients. Patients with persistent Graves' disease were compared with patients with newly diagnosed Graves' disease using TCR sequencing and RNA sequencing of peripheral blood. The study was registered as a clinical trial and conducted in China. The research as a whole found: As a limitation, the authors acknowledged that the small sample size may reduce accuracy. Sequencing and analysis were limited to the TCR beta chain. Compared with newly diagnosed patients, patients with persistent Graves' disease had lower TCR Shannon entropy and fewer highly expanded clones, which suggests clonal expansion. A larger number of public clonotypes was shared among persistent patients (approximately 2,600) than among newly diagnosed patients (around 880). Because the primary lesion, thyroid tissue, could not be accessed, the study looked at peripheral blood alone. TRBV28, TRBJ1-2 and TRBJ2-5 were preferentially used in persistent disease, while TRBV20-1 and TRBJ2-1 were favored in newly diagnosed disease.

Based on the germline V gene, the CDR1 and CDR2 sequences are SQVTM and ANQGSEA. Including cysteine and phenylalanine, the CDR3 has 15 amino acids. This entry keeps only the CDR3 DNA: 45 bases, framed from base 1. From V the trimming removes 4 bases and from J it removes 2 bases, while the gene matches leave 3 bases of the junction unaccounted for. The time point label, read with the paper, signifies: newly diagnosed GD, antithyroid drugs for less than 3 months. For both TCR sequencing and RNA sequencing, RNA was extracted from PBMCs in TRIzol. The diagnosis of Graves' disease followed American Thyroid Association guidelines. Patients were recruited from an endocrinology department in Xi'an, China. From each patient, approximately 9 milliliters of peripheral blood was collected into an EDTA anticoagulant tube. Ficoll Paque Plus density gradient separation was used to isolate PBMCs, and no further T cell sorting was performed. An Agilent 2100 Bioanalyzer and agarose gel were used to check RNA quality, while a NanoDrop 2000 measured RNA concentration.

Libraries were built with multiplex PCR. Sequenced on an Illumina HiSeq 4000. iRepertoire HTBI primers and Arm-PCR amplification of CDR3 regions were used to construct TCR beta libraries. Gel purification was performed on PCR products prior to sequencing. From the authors' description of their analysis: A total of 62 TRBV and 14 TRBJ segments were identified across samples and were used for gene usage analysis of CDR3 amino acid clonotypes. Filtered high-quality paired reads were merged into contigs using COPE and FqMerger. BLAST was used to align contigs to the IMGT TRBV, TRBD and TRBJ reference genes, and CDR3 was defined following IMGT. Clonotypes above 0.1% frequency were classified as highly expanded clones. Shannon entropy served as the measure of repertoire diversity, while the Gini coefficient captured V-J evenness. Clonotypes shared by more than one individual were considered public. The public reads were reanalyzed by TCRdb: fastp trimming at Q25, MiXCR alignment, in-frame beta chains only. Every CDR3 protein is listed once, alongside the most common genes and DNA of its rows. These V and J calls derive from TCRdb rather than the authors' analysis. This sample lists hundreds of thousands of distinct CDR3 sequences; approximately 15% were detected once. The top ten constitute 15% to 20% of the sample.

This clonotype was seen only a few times. Its antigen remains undetermined. Qualities for individual bases were not recorded, and no much larger clone is one base off. These data were also reused for a study on T cells in Graves' hyperthyroidism and ophthalmopathy. Per that second paper: Stable Graves' hyperthyroidism was defined as the absence of progression to ophthalmopathy over 18 months of follow-up. Hyperthyroidism patients were newly diagnosed, with disease duration under 2 months, and aged 18 to 65 years. Patients with uncontrolled infections, other autoimmune diseases, pregnancy or lactation were excluded. Diagnoses relied on clinical symptoms, serum thyroxine and TRAb, thyroid ultrasound and orbital computed tomography. The first round of RT-PCR for the TCR CDR3 was performed with the HTBI primer set and the Qiagen OneStep RT-PCR kit. Blood samples also contained most of the expanded thyroid clonotypes (frequency above 0.001), which suggests that blood repertoires may reflect thyroid immune responses. Ophthalmopathy was separated from stable hyperthyroidism by a 13 V-J signature model, with 87.88% sensitivity and just over 81% specificity obtained in cross-validation and 80%/75% obtained in testing. In validation, progression to ophthalmopathy was predicted by the model with 55% to 71% sensitivity and 72.22% specificity, a median of 6.5 months before onset. To identify distinguishing TCR V-J signatures, a discovery cohort of 100 patients was used, comprising some 45 with Graves' ophthalmopathy and 55 to 65 with stable Graves' hyperthyroidism. Whether ophthalmopathy could be predicted prospectively was tested in an independent validation cohort made up of fewer than 20 hyperthyroidism patients plus 17 patients who later progressed to ophthalmopathy. The 75 to 100 discovery patients were randomly divided into training and test sets at a 7:3 ratio. In addition, the study compared T-cell repertoires in thyroid tissue and in blood from over 5 Graves' hyperthyroidism patients. After blood sampling, hyperthyroidism patients were treated with methimazole at a starting dose of 30 mg daily, and ophthalmopathy patients were treated with high-dose intravenous methylprednisolone. Libraries were constructed in a second round of multiplex PCR, after which size selection and purification were performed. The libraries were sequenced on an Illumina HiSeq2000 using paired-end 100 bp reads. SOAPnuke was used to process the raw data, removing reads that contained adapters or uncalled bases, had a mean Phred below 15, or lacked an exact match to the constant primer or identifier. High-quality paired reads were merged using COPE v1.2.5, and each unique nucleotide sequence was defined as a clonotype. Clonotypes were aligned to IMGT TRBV, TRBD and TRBJ reference segments using MiTCR v1.1. The analysis included only V-J combinations with a frequency above 0.0001, which together covered approximately 99% of the repertoires. A TCS score was defined as the ratio of F50 (clonal expansion) to E x V (chaos), with BLOSUM62-based TCRdist applied between CDR3 peptides within each V-J. Welch's t-statistics and random forest reduced approximately 520 V-J features to roughly 13, which were used in a naive Bayes classifier (R e1071). Sample size was not statistically predetermined, and investigators were not blinded to group allocation. TCR Vbeta CDR3 sequencing of 135 peripheral blood samples (over 40 ophthalmopathy, about 74 hyperthyroidism and roughly 17 progressor patients) is reported in the paper.

Sequenced material: peripheral blood mononuclear cells (PBMCs), taken at new diagnosis, from a patient treated with antithyroid drugs. In this chain, TRBV29-1 is recombined with TRBJ2-3; a stretch of 13 junction bases matches TRBD2. The source is a woman aged 25 to 39 with Graves disease. Donor details come from another sample of the same person, matched by shared clones. DNA sequence: TGCAGCGTTGGGGGACTAGCGGGGAACACAGATACGCAGTATTTT. The resulting protein is CSVGGLAGNTDTQYF.